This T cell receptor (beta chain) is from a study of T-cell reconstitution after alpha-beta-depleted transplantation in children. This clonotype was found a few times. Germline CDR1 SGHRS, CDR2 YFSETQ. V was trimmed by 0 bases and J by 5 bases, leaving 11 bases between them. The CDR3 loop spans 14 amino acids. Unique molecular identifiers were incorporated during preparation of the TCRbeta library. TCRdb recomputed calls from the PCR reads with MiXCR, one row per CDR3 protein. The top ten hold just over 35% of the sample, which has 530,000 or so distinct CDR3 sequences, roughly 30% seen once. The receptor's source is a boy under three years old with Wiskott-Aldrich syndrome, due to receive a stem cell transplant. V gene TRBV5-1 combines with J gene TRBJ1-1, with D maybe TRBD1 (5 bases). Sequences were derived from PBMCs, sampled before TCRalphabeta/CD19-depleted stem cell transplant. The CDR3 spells CASSLGGTGTEAFF. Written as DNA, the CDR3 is TGCGCCAGCAGCTTGGGGGGCACGGGGACTGAAGCTTTCTTT.